The T cell receptor (beta chain) described here comes from a study of shared clonotypes between healthy human individuals. Turning to the study itself: Per donor, three plates held CD4 naive cells, three held CD4 memory, two held CD8 naive and one held CD8 memory. Study-wide points: Generally, naive subsets (rather than memory subsets) showed larger estimated richness. The genetic and exposure-history diversity represented was limited by few donors.

Germline V gene sequence: CDR1 SGDLS, CDR2 YYNGEE. V was shortened by 7 bases and J by 5 bases, with 16 bases between the two germline ends. The CDR3 is made up of 13 amino acids. About this clone itself: Antigen unknown.

Each of the donors was a healthy adult who was HIV-negative and had not had a recent acute infection or vaccination. TCRdb's copy holds only in-frame clones and misses some; the assay was immunoSEQ multiplex PCR. In the table there are under 2,500,000 clones, roughly 95% of which are singletons. This chain connects TRBV9 to TRBJ2-7, with D unresolved. This clonotype was obtained from a man younger than 30 in good health. Sequencing used naive CD4+ T cells sorted from blood. Subset here: CD45RA+ positively selected. The DNA for the CDR3 is TGTGCCAGCGAAGTATGGAACACGAACGAGCAGTACTTC. Translating gives CASEVWNTNEQYF.